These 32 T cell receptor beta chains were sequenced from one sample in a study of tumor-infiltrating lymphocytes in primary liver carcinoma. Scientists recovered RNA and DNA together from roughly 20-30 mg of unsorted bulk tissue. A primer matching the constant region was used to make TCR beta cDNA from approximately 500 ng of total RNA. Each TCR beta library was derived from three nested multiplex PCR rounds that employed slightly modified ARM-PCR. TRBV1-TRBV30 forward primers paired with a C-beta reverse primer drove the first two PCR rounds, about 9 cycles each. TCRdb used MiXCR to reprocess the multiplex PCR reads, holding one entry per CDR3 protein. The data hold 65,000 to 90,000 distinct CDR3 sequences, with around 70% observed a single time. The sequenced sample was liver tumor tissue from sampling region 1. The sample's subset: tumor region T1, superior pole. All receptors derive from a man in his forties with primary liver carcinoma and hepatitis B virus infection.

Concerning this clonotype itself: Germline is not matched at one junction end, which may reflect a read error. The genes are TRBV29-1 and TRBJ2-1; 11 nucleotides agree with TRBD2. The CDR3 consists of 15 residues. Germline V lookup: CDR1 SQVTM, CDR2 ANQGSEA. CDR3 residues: CSVDLAGGGNSEQFF. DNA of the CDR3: TGCAGTGTTGATCTAGCGGGAGGTGGGAATAGTGAGCAGTTCTTC.

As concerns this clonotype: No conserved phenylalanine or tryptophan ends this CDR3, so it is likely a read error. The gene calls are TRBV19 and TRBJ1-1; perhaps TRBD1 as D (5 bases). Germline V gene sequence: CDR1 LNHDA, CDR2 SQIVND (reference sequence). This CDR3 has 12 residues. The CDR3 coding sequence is TGTGGCAGTATCCAGGGCTACACTGAAGCTTTCCTT. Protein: CGSIQGYTEAFL.

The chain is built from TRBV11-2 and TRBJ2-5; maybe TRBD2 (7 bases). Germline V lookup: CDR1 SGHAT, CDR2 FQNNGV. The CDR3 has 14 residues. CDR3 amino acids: CVTSLLGGGETQYF. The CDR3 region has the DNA TGTGTCACAAGCTTATTGGGAGGGGGGGAGACCCAGTACTTC.

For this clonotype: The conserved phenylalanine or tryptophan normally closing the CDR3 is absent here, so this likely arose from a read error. The CDR3: CASSLSGQTGELFS. DNA for the CDR3: TGTGCCAGCAGTTTGTCCGGCCAAACCGGGGAGCTGTTTTCT. The chain recombines TRBV7-8 with TRBJ2-2; D uncertain. With 6 bases removed from V and 5 bases from J, the gap between germline ends came to 13 bases. The CDR3 has 14 amino acids. Germline-derived CDR1 and CDR2 are SGHVS and FQNEAQ.

In nucleotides, the CDR3 is TGTGCCAGTATTCCCGCGGCGGGGGGGAACACTGAAGCTTTCTTT. This sequence encodes CASIPAAGGNTEAFF. This chain uses TRBV28 with TRBJ1-1, with D perhaps matching TRBD1 (5 bases). Looked up from germline, CDR1 is MDHEN and CDR2 is SYDVKM. This CDR3 has 15 residues. Trimming cost V 9 bases and J 1 base, with 18 bases left between them.

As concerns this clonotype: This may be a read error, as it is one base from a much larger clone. The CDR3 protein is CACASFWGTSTDTQYF. DNA for the CDR3: TGTGCCTGCGCGTCTTTTTGGGGTACGAGCACAGATACGCAGTATTTT. The V gene is TRBV30, the J gene TRBJ2-3; unclear D gene. V dropped 6 bases and J dropped 0 bases, with 19 bases sitting between them. The CDR3 length is 16 residues. Germline V lookup: CDR1 GTSNPN, CDR2 SVGIG (reference sequence).

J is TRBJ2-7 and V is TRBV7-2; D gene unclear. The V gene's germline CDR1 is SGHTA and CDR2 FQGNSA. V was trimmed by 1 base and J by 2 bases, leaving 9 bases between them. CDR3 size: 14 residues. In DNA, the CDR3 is TGTGCCAGCAGCTTAGACAAAGGCCCCTACGAGCAGTACTTC. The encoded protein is CASSLDKGPYEQYF.

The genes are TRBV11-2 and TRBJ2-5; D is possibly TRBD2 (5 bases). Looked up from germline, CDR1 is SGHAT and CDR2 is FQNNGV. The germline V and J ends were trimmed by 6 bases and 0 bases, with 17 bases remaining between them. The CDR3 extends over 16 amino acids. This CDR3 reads CASRFPDSTHQETQYF. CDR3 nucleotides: TGTGCCAGCAGATTCCCGGACTCGACCCACCAAGAGACCCAGTACTTC.

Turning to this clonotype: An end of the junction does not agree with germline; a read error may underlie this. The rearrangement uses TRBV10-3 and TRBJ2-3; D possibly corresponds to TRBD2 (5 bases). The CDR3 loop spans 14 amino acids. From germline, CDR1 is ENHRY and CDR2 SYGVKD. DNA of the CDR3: TGTGCCATCAGTGATAGCGCGGGCACAGAAACGCAGTATTTT. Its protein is CAISDSAGTETQYF.

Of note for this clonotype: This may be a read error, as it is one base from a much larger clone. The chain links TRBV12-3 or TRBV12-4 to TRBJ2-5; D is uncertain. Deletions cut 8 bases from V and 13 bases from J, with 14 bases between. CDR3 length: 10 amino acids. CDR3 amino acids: CASLPRARYF. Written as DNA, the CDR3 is TGTGCCAGCCTCCCCCGGGCCCGGTACTTC.

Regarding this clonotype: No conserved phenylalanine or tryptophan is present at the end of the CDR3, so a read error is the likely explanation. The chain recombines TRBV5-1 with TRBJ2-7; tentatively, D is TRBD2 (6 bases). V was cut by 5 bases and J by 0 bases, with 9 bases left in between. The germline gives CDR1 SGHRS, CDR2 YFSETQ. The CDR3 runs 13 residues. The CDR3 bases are TGCGCCAGCAGGGAGGGGTGCTCCTACGAGCAGTACTCC. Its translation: CASREGCSYEQYS.

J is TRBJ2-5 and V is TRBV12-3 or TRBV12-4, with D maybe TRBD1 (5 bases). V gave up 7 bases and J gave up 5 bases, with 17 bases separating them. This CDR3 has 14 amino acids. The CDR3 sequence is CASTLMAGRETQYF. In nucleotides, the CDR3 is TGTGCCAGCACTTTGATGGCAGGGCGTGAGACCCAGTACTTC.

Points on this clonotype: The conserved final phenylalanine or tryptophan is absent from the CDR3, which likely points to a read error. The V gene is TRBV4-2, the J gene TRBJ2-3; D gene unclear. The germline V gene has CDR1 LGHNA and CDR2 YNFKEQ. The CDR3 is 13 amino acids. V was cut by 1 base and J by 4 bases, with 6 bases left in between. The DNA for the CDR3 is TGTGCCAGCAGCCAAGGAGAGGCAGATACGCAGTATCTT. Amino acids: CASSQGEADTQYL.

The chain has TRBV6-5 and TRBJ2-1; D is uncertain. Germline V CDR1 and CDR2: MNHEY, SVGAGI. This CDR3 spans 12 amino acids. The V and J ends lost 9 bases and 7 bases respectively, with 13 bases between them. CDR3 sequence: CASRAASNEQFF. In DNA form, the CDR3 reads TGTGCCAGTAGGGCGGCTTCGAATGAGCAGTTCTTC.

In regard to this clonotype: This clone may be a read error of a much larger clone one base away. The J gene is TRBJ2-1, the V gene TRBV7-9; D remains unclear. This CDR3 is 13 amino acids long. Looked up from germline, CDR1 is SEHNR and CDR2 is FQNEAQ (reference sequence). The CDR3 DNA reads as TGTGTCAGCAGCTCAGCCTTGGACGTTGAGCAGTTCTTC. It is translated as CVSSSALDVEQFF.

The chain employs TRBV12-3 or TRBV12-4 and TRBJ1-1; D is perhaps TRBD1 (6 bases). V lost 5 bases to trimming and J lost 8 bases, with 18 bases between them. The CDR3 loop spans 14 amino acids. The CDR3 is CASSQQQGSTEAFF. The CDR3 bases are TGTGCCAGCAGTCAGCAACAGGGTAGCACCGAAGCTTTCTTT.

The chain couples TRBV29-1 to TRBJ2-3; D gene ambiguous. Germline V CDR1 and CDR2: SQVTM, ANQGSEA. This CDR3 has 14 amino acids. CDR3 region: CSVSEIGNTDTQYF. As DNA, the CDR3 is TGCAGTGTCTCCGAAATTGGGAACACAGATACGCAGTATTTT.

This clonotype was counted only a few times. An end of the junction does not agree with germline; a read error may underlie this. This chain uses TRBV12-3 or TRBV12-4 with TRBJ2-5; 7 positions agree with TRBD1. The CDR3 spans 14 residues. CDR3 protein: CASKTGTDQETQYF. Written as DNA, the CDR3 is TGTGCCAGCAAGACCGGGACAGACCAAGAGACTCAGTACTTC.

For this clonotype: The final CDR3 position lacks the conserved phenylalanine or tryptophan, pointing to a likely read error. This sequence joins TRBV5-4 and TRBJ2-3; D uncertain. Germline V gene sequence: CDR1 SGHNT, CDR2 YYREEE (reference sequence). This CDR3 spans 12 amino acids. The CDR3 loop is CASTSPLDTQYY. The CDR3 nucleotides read TGTGCCAGCACCTCGCCCTTGGATACCCAGTATTAT.

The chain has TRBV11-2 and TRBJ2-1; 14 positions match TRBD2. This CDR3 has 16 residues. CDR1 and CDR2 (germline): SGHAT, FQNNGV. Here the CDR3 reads CPGSYSSTSGRGGGFF. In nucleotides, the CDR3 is TGTCCCGGCAGCTACTCCTCGACTAGCGGGAGGGGAGGCGGGTTCTTC.

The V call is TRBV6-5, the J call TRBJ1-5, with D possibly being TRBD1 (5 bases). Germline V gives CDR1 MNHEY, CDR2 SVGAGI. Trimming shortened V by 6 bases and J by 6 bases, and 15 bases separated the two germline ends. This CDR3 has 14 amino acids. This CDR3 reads CASRQDSPSQPQHF. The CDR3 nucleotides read TGTGCCAGCAGGCAAGACAGCCCCAGTCAGCCCCAGCATTTT.

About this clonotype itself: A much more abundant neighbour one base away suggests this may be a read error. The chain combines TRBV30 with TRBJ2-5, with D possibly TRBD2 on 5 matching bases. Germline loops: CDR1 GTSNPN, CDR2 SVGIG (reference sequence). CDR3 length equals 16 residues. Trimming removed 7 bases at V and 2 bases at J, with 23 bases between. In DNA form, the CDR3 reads TGTGCCTTTCACCACCGTACGGCTAGCAGACAAGAGACCCAGTACTTC. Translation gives CAFHHRTASRQETQYF.

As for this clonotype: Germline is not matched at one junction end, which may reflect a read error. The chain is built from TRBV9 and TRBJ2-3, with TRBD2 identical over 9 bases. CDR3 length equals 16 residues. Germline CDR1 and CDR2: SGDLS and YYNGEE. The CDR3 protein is CASSPGLASSIDTQYF. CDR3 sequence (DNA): TGTGCCAGCAGCCCTGGACTAGCGTCTAGCATAGATACGCAGTATTTT.

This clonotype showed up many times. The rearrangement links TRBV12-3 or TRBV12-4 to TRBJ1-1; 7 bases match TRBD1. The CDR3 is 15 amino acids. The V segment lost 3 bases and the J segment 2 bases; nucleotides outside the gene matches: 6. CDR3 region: CASSFRGEGNTEAFF. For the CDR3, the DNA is TGTGCCAGCAGTTTCAGGGGGGAGGGAAACACTGAAGCTTTCTTT.

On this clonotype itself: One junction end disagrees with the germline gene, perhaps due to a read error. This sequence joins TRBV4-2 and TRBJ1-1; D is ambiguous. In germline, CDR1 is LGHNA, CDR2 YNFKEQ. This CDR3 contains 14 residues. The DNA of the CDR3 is TGTGCCAGTAGCCAACTGAAAGAGGGCACTGACGCTTTCTTT. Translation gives CASSQLKEGTDAFF.

The CDR3 spells CASSFRRNTDTQYF. The CDR3 nucleotides read TGTGCCAGCAGTTTCAGACGAAACACAGATACGCAGTATTTT. J is TRBJ2-3 and V is TRBV6-5, with unresolved D. CDR1 MNHEY and CDR2 SVGAGI come from the germline V gene. The CDR3 consists of 14 residues. The V end lost 4 bases, the J end lost 2 bases, and 10 bases lay between the germline ends.

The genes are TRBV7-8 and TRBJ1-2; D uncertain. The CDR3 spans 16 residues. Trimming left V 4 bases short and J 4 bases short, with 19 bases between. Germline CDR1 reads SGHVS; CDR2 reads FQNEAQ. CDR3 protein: CASSSSTFRNSYGYTF. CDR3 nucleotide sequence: TGTGCCAGCAGCTCATCAACGTTCCGGAACAGCTATGGCTACACCTTC.

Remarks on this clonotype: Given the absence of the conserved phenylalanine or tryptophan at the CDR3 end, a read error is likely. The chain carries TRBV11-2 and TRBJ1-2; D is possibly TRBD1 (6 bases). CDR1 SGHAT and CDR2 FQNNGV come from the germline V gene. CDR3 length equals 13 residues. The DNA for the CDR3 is TGTGTCAGCAGCTTAGAGGGGGACTATGGCTACACCTTA. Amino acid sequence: CVSSLEGDYGYTL.

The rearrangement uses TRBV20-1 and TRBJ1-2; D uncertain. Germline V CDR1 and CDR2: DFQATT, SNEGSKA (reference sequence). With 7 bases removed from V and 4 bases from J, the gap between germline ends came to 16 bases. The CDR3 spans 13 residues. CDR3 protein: CSGKQAASYGYTF. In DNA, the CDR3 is TGCAGTGGAAAGCAGGCGGCCAGCTATGGCTACACCTTC.

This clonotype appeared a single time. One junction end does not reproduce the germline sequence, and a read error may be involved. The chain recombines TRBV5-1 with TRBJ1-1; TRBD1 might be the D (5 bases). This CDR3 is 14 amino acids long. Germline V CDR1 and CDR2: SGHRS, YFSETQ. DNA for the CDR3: TGCGCCAGCAGCTTCCCGGGACCAAACACTGAAGTTATCTTT. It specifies CASSFPGPNTEVIF.

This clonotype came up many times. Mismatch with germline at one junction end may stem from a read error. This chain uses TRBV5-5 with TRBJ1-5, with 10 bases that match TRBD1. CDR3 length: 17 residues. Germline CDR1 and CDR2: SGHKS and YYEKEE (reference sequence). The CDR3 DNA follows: TGTGCCAGCAGCCGGGACAGGGGTGATACGGGCAATCGGCCCCAGCATTTT. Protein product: CASSRDRGDTGNRPQHF.

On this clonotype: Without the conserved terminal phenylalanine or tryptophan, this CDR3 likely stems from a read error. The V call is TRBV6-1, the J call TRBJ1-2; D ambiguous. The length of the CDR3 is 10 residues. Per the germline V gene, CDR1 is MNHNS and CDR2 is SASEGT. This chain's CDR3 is CASSDGRYTL. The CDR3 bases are TGTGCCAGTAGTGATGGTCGCTACACCTTA.